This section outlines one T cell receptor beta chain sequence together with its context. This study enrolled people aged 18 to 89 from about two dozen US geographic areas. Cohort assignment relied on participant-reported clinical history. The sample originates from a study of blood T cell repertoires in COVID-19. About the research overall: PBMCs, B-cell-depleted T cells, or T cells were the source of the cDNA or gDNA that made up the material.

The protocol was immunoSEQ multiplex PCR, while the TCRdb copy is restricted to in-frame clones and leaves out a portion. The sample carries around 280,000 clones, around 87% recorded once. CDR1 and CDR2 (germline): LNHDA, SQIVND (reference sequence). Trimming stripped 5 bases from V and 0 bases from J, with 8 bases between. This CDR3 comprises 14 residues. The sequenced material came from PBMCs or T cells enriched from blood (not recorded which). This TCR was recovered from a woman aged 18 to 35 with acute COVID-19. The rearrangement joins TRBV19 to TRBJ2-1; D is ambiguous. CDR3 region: CASSLASSYNEQFF. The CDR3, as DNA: TGTGCCAGTAGTTTGGCTAGCTCCTACAATGAGCAGTTCTTC.